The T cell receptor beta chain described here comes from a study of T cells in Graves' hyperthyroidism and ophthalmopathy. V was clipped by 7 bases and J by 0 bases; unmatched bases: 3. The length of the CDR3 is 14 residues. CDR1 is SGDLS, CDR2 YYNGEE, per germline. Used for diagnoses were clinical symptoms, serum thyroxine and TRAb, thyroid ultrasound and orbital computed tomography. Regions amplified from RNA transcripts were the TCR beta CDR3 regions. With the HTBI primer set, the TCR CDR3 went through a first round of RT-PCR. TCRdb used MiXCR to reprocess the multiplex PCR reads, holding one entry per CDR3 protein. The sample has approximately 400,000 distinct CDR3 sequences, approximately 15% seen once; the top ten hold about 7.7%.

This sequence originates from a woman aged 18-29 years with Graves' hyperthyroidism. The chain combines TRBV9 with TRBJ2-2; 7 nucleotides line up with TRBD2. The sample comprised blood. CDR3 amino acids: CASGGGPNTGELFF. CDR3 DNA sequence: TGTGCCAGCGGGGGGGGTCCGAACACCGGGGAGCTGTTTTTT.